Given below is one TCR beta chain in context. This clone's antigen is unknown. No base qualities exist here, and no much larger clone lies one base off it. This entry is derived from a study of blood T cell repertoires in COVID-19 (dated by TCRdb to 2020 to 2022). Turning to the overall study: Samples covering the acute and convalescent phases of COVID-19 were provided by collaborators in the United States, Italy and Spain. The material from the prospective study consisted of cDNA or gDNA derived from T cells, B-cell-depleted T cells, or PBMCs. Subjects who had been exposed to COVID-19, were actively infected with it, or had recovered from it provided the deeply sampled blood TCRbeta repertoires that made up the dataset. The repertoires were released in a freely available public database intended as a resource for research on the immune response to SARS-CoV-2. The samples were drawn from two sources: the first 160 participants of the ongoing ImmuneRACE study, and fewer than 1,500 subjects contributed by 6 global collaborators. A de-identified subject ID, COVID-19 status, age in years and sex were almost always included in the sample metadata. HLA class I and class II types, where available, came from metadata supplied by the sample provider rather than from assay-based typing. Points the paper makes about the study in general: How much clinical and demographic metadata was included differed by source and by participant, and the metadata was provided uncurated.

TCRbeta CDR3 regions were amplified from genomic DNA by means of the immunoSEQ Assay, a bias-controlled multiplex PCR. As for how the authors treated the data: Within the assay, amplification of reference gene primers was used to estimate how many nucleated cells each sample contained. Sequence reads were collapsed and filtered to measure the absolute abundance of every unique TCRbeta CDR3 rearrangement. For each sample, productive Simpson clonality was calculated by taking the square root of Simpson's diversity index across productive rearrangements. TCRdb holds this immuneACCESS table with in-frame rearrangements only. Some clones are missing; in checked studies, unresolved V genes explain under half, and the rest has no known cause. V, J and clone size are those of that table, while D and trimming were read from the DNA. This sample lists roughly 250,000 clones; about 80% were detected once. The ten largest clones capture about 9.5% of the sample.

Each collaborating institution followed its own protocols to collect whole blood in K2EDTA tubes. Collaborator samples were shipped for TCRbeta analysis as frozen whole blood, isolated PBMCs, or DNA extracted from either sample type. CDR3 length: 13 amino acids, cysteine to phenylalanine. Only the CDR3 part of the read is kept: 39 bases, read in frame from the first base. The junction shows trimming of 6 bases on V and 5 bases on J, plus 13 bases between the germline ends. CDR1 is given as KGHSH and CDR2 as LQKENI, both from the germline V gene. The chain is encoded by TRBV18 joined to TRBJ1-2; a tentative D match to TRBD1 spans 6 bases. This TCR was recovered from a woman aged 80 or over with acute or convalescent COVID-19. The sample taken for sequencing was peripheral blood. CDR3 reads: CASSLGQQYGYTF. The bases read TGTGCCAGCTCCCTTGGACAGCAGTATGGCTACACCTTC.